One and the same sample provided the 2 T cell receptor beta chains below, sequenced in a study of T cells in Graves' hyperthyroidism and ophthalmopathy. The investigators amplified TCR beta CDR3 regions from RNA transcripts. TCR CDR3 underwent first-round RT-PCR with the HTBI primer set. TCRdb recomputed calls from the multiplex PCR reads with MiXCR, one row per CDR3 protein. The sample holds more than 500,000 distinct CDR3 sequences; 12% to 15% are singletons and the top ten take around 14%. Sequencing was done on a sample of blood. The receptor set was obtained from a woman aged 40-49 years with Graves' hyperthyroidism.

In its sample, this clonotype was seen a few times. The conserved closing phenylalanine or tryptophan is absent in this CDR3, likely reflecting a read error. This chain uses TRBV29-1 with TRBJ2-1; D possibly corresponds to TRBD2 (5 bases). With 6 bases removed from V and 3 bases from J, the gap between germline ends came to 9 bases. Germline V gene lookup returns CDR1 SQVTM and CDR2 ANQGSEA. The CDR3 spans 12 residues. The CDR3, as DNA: TGCAGCGTGGAGCGGAACTACAATGAGCAGTTCTTA. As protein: CSVERNYNEQFL.

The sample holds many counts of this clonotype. The DNA of the CDR3 is TGTGCCAGCAGCCCCGAGACTAGCGGGAGTACCTACGAGCAGTACTTC. It yields the protein CASSPETSGSTYEQYF. This sequence joins TRBV7-8 and TRBJ2-7; 12 bases map to TRBD2. With V trimmed by 5 bases and J by 2 bases, 7 bases remained unmatched. Germline V CDR1 and CDR2: SGHVS, FQNEAQ. This CDR3 comprises 16 residues.